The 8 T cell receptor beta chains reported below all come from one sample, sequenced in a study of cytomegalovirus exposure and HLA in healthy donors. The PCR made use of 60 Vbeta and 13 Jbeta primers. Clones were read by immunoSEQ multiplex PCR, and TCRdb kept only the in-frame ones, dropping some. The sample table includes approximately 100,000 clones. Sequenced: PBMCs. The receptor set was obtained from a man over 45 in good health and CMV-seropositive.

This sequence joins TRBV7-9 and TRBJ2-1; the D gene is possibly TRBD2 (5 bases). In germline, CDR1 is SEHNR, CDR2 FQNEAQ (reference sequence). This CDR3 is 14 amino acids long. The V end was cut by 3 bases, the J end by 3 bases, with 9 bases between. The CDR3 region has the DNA TGTGCCAGCAGCTTGAACGCGGGCTACAATGAGCAGTTCTTC. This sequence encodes CASSLNAGYNEQFF.

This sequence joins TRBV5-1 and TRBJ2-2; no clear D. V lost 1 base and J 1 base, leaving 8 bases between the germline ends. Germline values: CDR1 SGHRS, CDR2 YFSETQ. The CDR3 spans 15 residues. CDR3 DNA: TGCGCCAGCAGCTTGAGACCGGGGAACACCGGGGAGCTGTTTTTT. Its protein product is CASSLRPGNTGELFF.

The CDR3 coding sequence is TGTGCCAGCAGCCGTATTCCCACTGAAGCTTTCTTT. It encodes CASSRIPTEAFF. The V gene is TRBV6-5, the J gene TRBJ1-1; the D is unclear. The CDR3 runs to 12 residues. The V end was cut by 6 bases, the J end by 4 bases, with 9 bases between. Germline lookup yields CDR1 MNHEY and CDR2 SVGAGI.

The CDR3 sequence is CASKVGGDTQYF. CDR3 DNA sequence: TGCGCCAGCAAAGTAGGAGGAGATACGCAGTATTTT. V usage is TRBV10-2 and J usage is TRBJ2-3; TRBD2 might be the D (5 bases). Looked up from germline, CDR1 is WSHSY and CDR2 is SAAADI. The length of the CDR3 is 12 residues. The V gene lost 7 bases and the J gene lost 5 bases, with 10 bases spanning the gap.

The CDR3 nucleotides are TGTGCCAGCAGTTACTCTAGCGGGGGGTCCTACGAGCAGTACGTC. It encodes CASSYSSGGSYEQYV. The V gene is TRBV6-5, the J gene TRBJ2-7; the match to TRBD2 covers 10 bases. V gave up 0 bases and J gave up 1 base; unmatched junction bases: 0. This CDR3 has 15 residues. From germline, CDR1 is MNHEY and CDR2 SVGAGI.

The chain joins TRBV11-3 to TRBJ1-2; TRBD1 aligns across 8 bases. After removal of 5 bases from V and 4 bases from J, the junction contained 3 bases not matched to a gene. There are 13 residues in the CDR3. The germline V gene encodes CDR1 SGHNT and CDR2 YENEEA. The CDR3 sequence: CASSLDRGYGYTF. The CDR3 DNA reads TGTGCCAGCAGCCTTGACAGGGGCTATGGCTACACCTTC.

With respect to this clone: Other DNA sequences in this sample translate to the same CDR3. The CDR3 sequence is CASSYSGLAGDEQYV. CDR3 nucleotides: TGCGCCAGCAGTTACTCGGGACTAGCGGGAGACGAGCAGTACGTC. The gene calls are TRBV6-5 and TRBJ2-7; TRBD2 aligns across 14 bases. Germline lookup yields CDR1 MNHEY and CDR2 SVGAGI. CDR3 length: 15 residues.

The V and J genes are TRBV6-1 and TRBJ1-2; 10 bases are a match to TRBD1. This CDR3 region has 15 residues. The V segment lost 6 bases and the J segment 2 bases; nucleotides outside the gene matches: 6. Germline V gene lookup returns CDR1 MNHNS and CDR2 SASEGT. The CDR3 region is CASRARQGANYGYTF. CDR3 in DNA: TGTGCCAGCAGAGCCCGACAGGGGGCCAACTATGGCTACACCTTC.